Each of the 5 T cell receptor beta chains below was sequenced from the same sample in a study of blood T cell repertoires in COVID-19. Measured with immunoSEQ multiplex PCR; TCRdb has only the in-frame clones, and not every one. The table lists 150,000 to 200,000 clones, around 90% of them singletons. Sequenced input: peripheral blood. These receptor sequences come from a man in his fifties or sixties with acute or convalescent COVID-19.

The chain joins TRBV27 to TRBJ1-1; D ambiguous. V dropped 5 bases and J dropped 2 bases, with 12 bases sitting between them. CDR3 size: 14 residues. Germline CDR1 reads MNHEY; CDR2 reads SMNVEV (reference sequence). The chain's CDR3 is CASSDYSGNTEAFF. CDR3 nucleotides: TGTGCCAGCAGTGACTATTCCGGTAACACTGAAGCTTTCTTT.

The V call is TRBV18, the J call TRBJ2-5, with 7 bases identical to TRBD1. Germline V gives CDR1 KGHSH, CDR2 LQKENI. Trimming cost V 3 bases and J 5 bases; bases outside gene matches: 3. This CDR3 contains 13 residues. The CDR3 is CASSPTGLETQYF. DNA of the CDR3: TGTGCCAGCTCACCGACAGGGCTGGAGACCCAGTACTTC. The whole variable domain, filled in from reference TRBV18 and TRBJ2-5, reads NAGVMQNPRHLVRRRGQEARLRCSPMKGHSHVYWYRQLPEEGLKFMVYLQKENIIDESGMPKERFSAEFPKEGPSILRIQQVVRGDSAAYFCASSPTGLETQYFGPGTRLLVL.

Only a few counts were recorded for this clone. The J gene is TRBJ2-2, the V gene TRBV19, with 8 bases that match TRBD2. J was trimmed by 1 base and V by 0 bases; bases with no gene match: 7. CDR1 and CDR2 from the germline V gene are LNHDA and SQIVND (reference sequence). The CDR3 length is 18 residues. The DNA of the CDR3 is TGTGCCAGTAGTATAGATCGGGCAGCGGGGGTGAACACCGGGGAGCTGTTTTTT. Translating gives CASSIDRAAGVNTGELFF. The full variable domain, with the rest looked up from reference TRBV19 and TRBJ2-2, is DGGITQSPKYLFRKEGQNVTLSCEQNLNHDAMYWYRQDPGQGLRLIYYSQIVNDFQKGDIAEGYSVSREKKESFPLTVTSAQKNPTAFYLCASSIDRAAGVNTGELFFGEGSRLTVL.

The chain combines TRBV7-2 with TRBJ1-4; TRBD1 matches 7 bases. The CDR3 has 15 amino acids. Trimming cost V 4 bases and J 6 bases; bases outside gene matches: 8. Germline loops: CDR1 SGHTA, CDR2 FQGNSA. The CDR3 DNA follows: TGTGCCAGCAGCTCTGGACAGGATCTCCATGAAAAACTGTTTTTT. This encodes CASSSGQDLHEKLFF.

In this sample, this clone turned up once. The chain employs TRBV29-1 and TRBJ1-2; possible D gene TRBD1, 5 bases. The ends were cut back, 2 bases at V and 7 bases at J, with 14 bases in the middle. CDR3 size: 13 residues. Germline-derived CDR1 and CDR2 are SQVTM and ANQGSEA. The CDR3 sequence: CSVEIRGLGGYTF. The CDR3 DNA sequence: TGCAGCGTTGAAATTAGGGGACTAGGTGGCTACACCTTC.